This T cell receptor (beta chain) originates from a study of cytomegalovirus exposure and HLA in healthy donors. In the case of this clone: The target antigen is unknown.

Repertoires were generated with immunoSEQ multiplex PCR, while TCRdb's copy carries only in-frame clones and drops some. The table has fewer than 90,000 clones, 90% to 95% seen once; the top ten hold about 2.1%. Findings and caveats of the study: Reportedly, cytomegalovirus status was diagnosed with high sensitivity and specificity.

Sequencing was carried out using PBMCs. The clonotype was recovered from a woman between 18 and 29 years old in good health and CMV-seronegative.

The CDR3 here is CASRPDGGASNYGYTF. DNA for the CDR3: TGCGCCAGCAGGCCCGACGGGGGGGCCTCTAACTATGGCTACACCTTC. The chain employs TRBV10-2 and TRBJ1-2, with a possible D match to TRBD1 (6 bases). CDR3 length equals 16 residues. Deletions cut 6 bases from V and 0 bases from J, with 17 bases between. Germline V gives CDR1 WSHSY, CDR2 SAAADI.